This T cell receptor (beta chain) emerged from a study of T cells after yellow fever vaccination. Study at large: SMART-Seq v4 Ultra Low Input served to prepare low-cell-number fractions.

One entry per CDR3 protein results from TCRdb running MiXCR on the 5' RACE reads. Among 50,000 to 75,000 distinct CDR3 sequences listed, roughly 7.4% were seen once. This CDR3 contains 12 residues. The germline gives CDR1 SNHLY, CDR2 FYNNEI. Trimming took 4 bases from V and 6 from J, leaving 8 bases between them. This clonotype has a handful of counts. The specimen was CD8+ T cells sorted from PBMCs, collected on the day of the first yellow fever vaccination. The origin of this receptor is a man aged 18 to 30 who received the YFV17D yellow fever vaccine. This chain connects TRBV2 to TRBJ2-3; D is uncertain. CDR3 in amino acids: CASSVRPDTQYF. In DNA form, the CDR3 reads TGTGCCAGCAGTGTTCGCCCGGATACGCAGTATTTT.